These 12 T cell receptor beta chains were sequenced from one sample in a study of T cell repertoires in cytomegalovirus infection. TCRdb reprocessed the reads via MiXCR and lists one record per CDR3 protein. The sample records around 120,000 distinct CDR3 sequences, roughly 9% being singletons. Sequencing was done on a sample of PBMCs. All receptors derive from a human donor in good health (CMV status not recorded). Some clones in this sample may be carry-over from other donors' samples.

This clonotype occurred many times. The chain links TRBV7-2 to TRBJ2-5; 9 bases are a match to TRBD2. CDR1 is SGHTA, CDR2 FQGNSA, per germline. J gave up 5 bases and V 5 bases, and 12 bases lay outside the gene matches. The CDR3 extends over 16 amino acids. This CDR3 reads CASSRSGGGAMETQYF. CDR3 nucleotides: TGTGCCAGCAGCCGGAGTGGCGGGGGGGCAATGGAGACCCAGTACTTC.

The sample holds many counts of this clonotype. The chain uses TRBV6-5 and TRBJ1-1; D remains ambiguous. The CDR3 loop spans 14 amino acids. Germline V gives CDR1 MNHEY, CDR2 SVGAGI. V gave up 6 bases and J gave up 1 base, with 12 bases separating them. CDR3 coding DNA: TGTGCCAGCAGAAGACAAACGGGGAACACTGAAGCTTTCTTT. This sequence encodes CASRRQTGNTEAFF.

This clonotype showed up many times. J is TRBJ2-3 and V is TRBV7-2, with 8 bases lining up with TRBD1. CDR1 and CDR2 from the germline V gene are SGHTA and FQGNSA. V dropped 5 bases and J dropped 2; count of bases not matched to a gene: 6. The CDR3 spans 15 residues. Here the CDR3 DNA reads TGTGCCAGCAGCCCCGGACAGGGTTTCACAGATACGCAGTATTTT. It is translated as CASSPGQGFTDTQYF.

This clonotype was seen many times. The CDR3 nucleotides are TGTGCCAGCAGCTTAGCCCAAGAAGCTTTCTTT. It translates to CASSLAQEAFF. The chain couples TRBV7-2 to TRBJ1-1; the D is unclear. There are 11 residues in the CDR3. Trimming took off 0 bases at V and 8 bases at J, with 4 bases between the two ends. The germline CDR1 and CDR2 sequences are SGHTA and FQGNSA.

This clonotype was counted many times. The CDR3 region is CASSITSGGYSYNEQFF. The CDR3 DNA reads as TGTGCCAGCAGCATAACTAGCGGGGGGTATTCCTACAATGAGCAGTTCTTC. The chain joins TRBV7-2 to TRBJ2-1, with 12 bases fitting TRBD2. The CDR3 sequence is 17 residues long. Trimming removed 5 bases from V and 1 base from J; junction bases left unmatched: 6. Germline V gene data show CDR1 as SGHTA and CDR2 as FQGNSA.

This clonotype was observed many times. This chain joins TRBV19 and TRBJ2-6; D not resolved. Between the trimmed V and J ends, which lost 5 bases and 0 bases, there was a span of 14 bases. The V gene's germline CDR1 is LNHDA and CDR2 SQIVND (reference sequence). This CDR3 is built from 17 residues. CDR3 nucleotides: TGTGCCAGTAGTTCCTCAGGACGGACCTCTGGGGCCAACGTCCTGACTTTC. This codes for CASSSSGRTSGANVLTF. The full variable domain, with the rest looked up from reference TRBV19 and TRBJ2-6, is DGGITQSPKYLFRKEGQNVTLSCEQNLNHDAMYWYRQDPGQGLRLIYYSQIVNDFQKGDIAEGYSVSREKKESFPLTVTSAQKNPTAFYLCASSSSGRTSGANVLTFGAGSRLTVL.

This clonotype was found many times. This chain connects TRBV11-3 to TRBJ2-1, with TRBD2 matching over 8 bases. CDR1 is SGHNT and CDR2 is YENEEA in the germline V gene. The V and J ends lost 5 bases and 3 bases, in that order; junction bases with no gene match: 6. This CDR3 has 15 amino acids. CDR3 loop: CASSPRRGDYNEQFF. The CDR3 DNA reads TGTGCCAGCAGCCCCCGGCGGGGGGACTACAATGAGCAGTTCTTC.

In its sample, this clonotype was seen many times. J is TRBJ2-1 and V is TRBV5-6; D may be TRBD2 (7 bases). CDR3 length: 13 residues. V was pared by 4 bases and J by 13 bases, with 18 bases between. CDR1 and CDR2 (germline): SGHDT, YYEEEE. CDR3 loop: CASSIDAGDYQFF. For the CDR3, the DNA is TGTGCCAGCAGCATCGACGCAGGGGACTATCAGTTCTTC.

This clonotype appeared many times. The chain joins TRBV3-1 to TRBJ1-1, with no clear D. The V gene's germline CDR1 is LGHDT and CDR2 YNNKEL (reference sequence). The CDR3 sequence is 16 residues long. V was shortened by 1 base and J by 5 bases, with 17 bases between the two germline ends. CDR3 amino acids: CASSQGGSSRRTEAFF. CDR3 bases: TGTGCCAGCAGCCAAGGTGGTAGTAGCCGGAGGACTGAAGCTTTCTTT.

This clonotype appeared many times. The chain couples TRBV7-9 to TRBJ2-1; 9 nucleotides match TRBD2. The CDR3 runs to 17 residues. With V trimmed by 2 bases and J by 7 bases, 12 bases remained unmatched. Germline values: CDR1 SEHNR, CDR2 FQNEAQ (reference sequence). The chain's CDR3 is CASSLRVSSGVRNEQFF. In DNA form, the CDR3 reads TGTGCCAGCAGCTTACGAGTGTCTAGCGGGGTTCGAAATGAGCAGTTCTTC.

This clonotype was seen at least ten times. This chain uses TRBV15 with TRBJ2-3, with D possibly matching TRBD2 (5 bases). The V end was cut by 3 bases, the J end by 4 bases, with 14 bases between. Germline CDR1 reads LNHNV; CDR2 reads YYDKDF (reference sequence). This CDR3 comprises 15 residues. DNA for the CDR3: TGTGCCACCAGCAGCGGAGGAGTGTTCGCAGATACGCAGTATTTT. Translated, it gives CATSSGGVFADTQYF.

V usage is TRBV20-1 and J usage is TRBJ1-1; D unresolved. Trimming took off 1 base at V and 5 bases at J, with 11 bases between the two ends. This CDR3 spans 13 amino acids. CDR1 is DFQATT, CDR2 SNEGSKA, per germline (reference sequence). The CDR3 loop reads CSARAPVGTEAFF. The CDR3 bases are TGCAGTGCTAGAGCCCCCGTCGGTACTGAAGCTTTCTTT.